The clone carrying this T cell receptor (beta chain) appeared many times. Its antigen is undetermined. The data stem from a study of response to subunit inactivated influenza vaccine. Germline V gene sequence: CDR1 SEHNR, CDR2 FQNEAQ (reference sequence). The CDR3 runs to 15 residues. Losses at the gene ends were 5 bases for V and 7 bases for J; bases not matched to a gene: 8. From the RT-PCR reads, TCRdb called clonotypes with MiXCR, one entry per CDR3 protein. The sample gives roughly 710,000 distinct CDR3 sequences, 12% to 15% of which show up once; roughly 7.2% is in the top ten. Study-level points and caveats: Each seasonal influenza vaccination recruits few new T cells, the authors suggested.

Sequencing used PBMCs from blood, obtained around 15 days before vaccination. This receptor was identified in a man in his fifties or sixties who received an inactivated influenza vaccine. The rearrangement joins TRBV7-9 to TRBJ1-5; 10 nucleotides line up with TRBD1. CDR3 nucleotides: TGTGCCAGCAGCGCCTCCGGGACAGGGGACCAGCCCCAGCATTTT. This translates into CASSASGTGDQPQHF.